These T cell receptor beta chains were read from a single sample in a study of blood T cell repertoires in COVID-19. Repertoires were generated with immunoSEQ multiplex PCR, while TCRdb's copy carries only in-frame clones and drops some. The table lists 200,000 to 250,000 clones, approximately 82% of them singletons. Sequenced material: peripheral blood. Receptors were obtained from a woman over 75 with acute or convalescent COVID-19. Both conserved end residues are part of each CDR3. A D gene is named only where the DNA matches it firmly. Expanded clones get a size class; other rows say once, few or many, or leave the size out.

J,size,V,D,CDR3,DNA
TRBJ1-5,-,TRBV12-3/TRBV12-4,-,CASSLQGKQPQHF,TGTGCCAGCAGTTTACAGGGCAAACAGCCCCAGCATTTT
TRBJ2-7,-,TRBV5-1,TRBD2,CASSRGDSEQYF,TGCGCCAGCAGCCGGGGGGACTCCGAGCAGTACTTC
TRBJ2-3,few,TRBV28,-,CASSLAGRNAGWGTQYF,TGTGCCAGCAGTTTAGCGGGACGTAACGCGGGGTGGGGTACGCAGTATTTT
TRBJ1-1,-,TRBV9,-,CASSAQGTEAFF,TGTGCCAGCAGCGCCCAGGGAACTGAAGCTTTCTTT
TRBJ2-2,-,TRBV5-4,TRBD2,CASSHSGGGALGELFF,TGTGCCAGCAGCCACTCCGGCGGGGGGGCCCTGGGGGAGCTGTTTTTT
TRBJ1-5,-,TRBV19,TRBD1,CASSRATGQELNQPQHF,TGTGCCAGTAGTCGGGCAACTGGACAGGAGCTTAATCAGCCCCAGCATTTT
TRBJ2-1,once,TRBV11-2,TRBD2,CASSFPPKLAGRDEQFF,TGTGCCAGCAGCTTCCCCCCTAAACTAGCGGGGAGGGATGAGCAGTTCTTC
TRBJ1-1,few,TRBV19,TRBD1,CASSKDRTNTEAFF,TGTGCCAGTAGTAAGGACAGGACTAACACTGAAGCTTTCTTT
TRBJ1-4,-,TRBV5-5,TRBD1,CASRVQGGDEKLFF,TGTGCCAGCAGAGTACAGGGGGGGGATGAAAAACTGTTTTTT
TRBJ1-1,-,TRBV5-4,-,CASSPAGRLNTEAFF,TGTGCCAGCAGCCCAGCGGGACGGCTAAACACTGAAGCTTTCTTT
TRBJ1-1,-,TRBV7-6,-,CASSLTAFSNTEAFF,TGTGCCAGCAGCTTGACAGCTTTCTCGAACACTGAAGCTTTCTTT
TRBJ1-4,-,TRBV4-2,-,CASSQALGSSEKLFF,TGTGCCAGCAGCCAGGCTCTTGGGAGTAGTGAAAAACTGTTTTTT
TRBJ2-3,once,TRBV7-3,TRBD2,CASSPAGTSGRDTQYF,TGTGCCAGCAGCCCGGCTGGGACTAGCGGGCGAGATACGCAGTATTTT
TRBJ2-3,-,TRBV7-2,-,CASSLVRQGGADTQYF,TGTGCCAGCAGCTTAGTGAGGCAGGGCGGGGCAGATACGCAGTATTTT
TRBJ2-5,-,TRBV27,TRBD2,CASRQTSGGPTQYF,TGTGCCAGCAGACAGACTAGCGGGGGCCCGACCCAGTACTTC
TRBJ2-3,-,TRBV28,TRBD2,CASSPTSGRALDTQYF,TGTGCCAGCAGCCCGACTAGCGGGAGGGCATTGGATACGCAGTATTTT
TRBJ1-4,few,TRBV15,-,CATSPTIGLGGLNEKLFF,TGTGCCACCAGTCCGACAATCGGGTTAGGGGGTCTAAATGAAAAACTGTTTTTT
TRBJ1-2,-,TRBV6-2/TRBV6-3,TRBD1,CASSYVQGANGYTF,TGTGCCAGCAGTTACGTACAGGGGGCCAATGGCTACACCTTC
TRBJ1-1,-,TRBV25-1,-,CASSGRAVGGTEAFF,TGTGCCAGCAGTGGGCGGGCAGTCGGGGGGACTGAAGCTTTCTTT
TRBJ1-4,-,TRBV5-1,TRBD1,CASRRGSNEKLFF,TGCGCCAGCCGCAGGGGGTCTAATGAAAAACTGTTTTTT
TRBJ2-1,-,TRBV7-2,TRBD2,CASSLDPGLVIDEQFF,TGTGCCAGCAGCTTAGACCCGGGACTAGTAATCGATGAGCAGTTCTTC
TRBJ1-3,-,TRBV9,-,CASSVDISGNTIYF,TGTGCCAGCAGCGTAGATATCTCTGGAAACACCATATATTTT
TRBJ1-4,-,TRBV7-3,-,CASSLGLEWTTNEKLFF,TGTGCCAGCAGCTTAGGACTTGAATGGACAACTAATGAAAAACTGTTTTTT
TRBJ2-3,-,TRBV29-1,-,CSVRGGSTDTQYF,TGCAGCGTTCGGGGTGGGAGCACAGATACGCAGTATTTT
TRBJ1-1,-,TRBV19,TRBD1,CASRWDRGGTEAFF,TGTGCCAGTAGATGGGACAGGGGAGGCACTGAAGCTTTCTTT
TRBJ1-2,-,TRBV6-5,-,CASSLGPSYGYTF,TGTGCCAGCAGCCTGGGGCCTTCGTATGGCTACACCTTC
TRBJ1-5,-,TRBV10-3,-,CAISWDDSSNQPQHF,TGTGCCATCTCCTGGGATGACAGTAGCAATCAGCCCCAGCATTTT
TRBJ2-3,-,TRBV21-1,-,CASTPGGRTQYF,TGTGCCAGCACCCCAGGAGGAAGGACGCAGTATTTT
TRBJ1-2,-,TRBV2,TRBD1,CASRLQGGHGYTF,TGTGCCAGCAGGTTGCAGGGGGGTCATGGCTACACCTTC
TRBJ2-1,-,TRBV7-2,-,CASSLGPLRVYNEQFF,TGTGCCAGCAGCTTAGGTCCCCTGCGGGTCTACAATGAGCAGTTCTTC
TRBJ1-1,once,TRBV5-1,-,CASSRGGLNTEAFF,TGCGCCAGCAGCCGAGGAGGGCTTAACACTGAAGCTTTCTTT
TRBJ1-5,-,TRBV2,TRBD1,CASSRQGSNQPQHF,TGTGCCAGCAGTCGACAGGGGAGTAATCAGCCCCAGCATTTT
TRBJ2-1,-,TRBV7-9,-,CASSLVEGVAFF,TGTGCCAGCAGCTTAGTCGAGGGCGTGGCGTTCTTC
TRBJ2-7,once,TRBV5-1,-,CASSFDGRAYEQYF,TGCGCCAGCAGCTTCGACGGGAGAGCCTACGAGCAGTACTTC
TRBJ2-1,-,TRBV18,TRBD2,CASSPVPAGVYNEQFF,TGTGCCAGCTCACCCGTCCCCGCGGGAGTCTACAATGAGCAGTTCTTC
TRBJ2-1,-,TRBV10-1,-,CASSEGNYRSGEQFF,TGCGCCAGCAGTGAGGGGAATTACAGGTCGGGTGAGCAGTTCTTC
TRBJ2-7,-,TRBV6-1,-,CASSDRRVSYEQYF,TGTGCCAGCAGTGACCGGAGAGTTTCCTACGAGCAGTACTTC
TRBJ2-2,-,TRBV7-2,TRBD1,CASSSGQLNTGELFF,TGTGCCAGCAGCTCGGGACAGCTGAACACCGGGGAGCTGTTTTTT
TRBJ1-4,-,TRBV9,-,CASSADLGEPNEKLFF,TGTGCCAGCAGCGCGGATTTAGGAGAACCTAATGAAAAACTGTTTTTT
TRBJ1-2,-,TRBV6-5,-,CASSRQADGYGYTF,TGTGCCAGCAGTCGACAGGCTGACGGCTATGGCTACACCTTC
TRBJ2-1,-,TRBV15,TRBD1,CATSRGGQGADEQFF,TGTGCCACCAGCAGGGGGGGACAGGGGGCCGATGAGCAGTTCTTC
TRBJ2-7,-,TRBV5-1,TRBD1,CASSFLVGQGENEQYF,TGCGCCAGCAGCTTTCTCGTGGGACAGGGGGAAAACGAGCAGTACTTC
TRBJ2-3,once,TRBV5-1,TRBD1,CASSSTGGIADTQYF,TGCGCCAGCAGCTCGACAGGGGGGATCGCAGATACGCAGTATTTT
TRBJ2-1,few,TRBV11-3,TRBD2,CASSSVGGASYNEQFF,TGTGCCAGCAGCTCCGTCGGGGGGGCATCCTACAATGAGCAGTTCTTC